This paragraph reports one T cell receptor beta chain. The germline gives CDR1 SGHKS, CDR2 YYEKEE (reference sequence). The CDR3 loop spans 13 amino acids. The germline V and J ends were trimmed by 0 bases and 7 bases, with 10 bases remaining between them. This PCR relied on a set of 60 Vbeta primers and 13 Jbeta primers. Libraries were prepared by immunoSEQ multiplex PCR; TCRdb keeps only in-frame clonotypes and omits some of them. The sample consists of about 220,000 clones, more than 65% of them appearing once. The data derive from a study of cytomegalovirus exposure and HLA in healthy donors. Despite likely unrecorded immune exposures, the donors were nominally healthy at the time of sampling.

The chain is built from TRBV5-5 and TRBJ1-2; D is undetermined. The sequence was obtained from a woman under 40 in good health and CMV-seronegative. The source material was PBMCs. This chain's CDR3 is CASSLDGLLGYTF. DNA of the CDR3: TGTGCCAGCAGCTTGGACGGACTACTTGGCTACACCTTC. Variable domain in full (rest from reference TRBV5-5 and TRBJ1-2): DAGVTQSPTHLIKTRGQQVTLRCSPISGHKSVSWYQQVLGQGPQFIFQYYEKEERGRGNFPDRFSARQFPNYSSELNVNALLLGDSALYLCASSLDGLLGYTFGSGTRLTVV.